This T cell receptor (beta chain) derives from a study of T cell responses to AZD1222 COVID-19 vaccine. Profiled with immunoSEQ multiplex PCR; TCRdb holds only in-frame clones, not every one. Here the sample spans tens of thousands of clones, 85% to 90% being singletons. V dropped 2 bases and J dropped 6 bases, with 3 bases sitting between them. CDR1 and CDR2 (germline): LNHDA, SQIVND (reference sequence). There are 11 residues in the CDR3. As for this clone: Its antigen is not identified.

Overall study findings and caveats: Spike-specific TCR breadth and depth were elevated following two AZD1222 doses. Donors, mostly white British, included more females; clonal diversity was possibly underestimated.

V and J are TRBV19 and TRBJ2-3; D remains ambiguous. The source is an adult in good health. The sequencing here drew on peripheral blood, taken on day 0 of AZD1222 vaccination. The CDR3 spells CASSIKDTQYF. Written as DNA, the CDR3 is TGTGCCAGTAGTATAAAGGATACGCAGTATTTT.